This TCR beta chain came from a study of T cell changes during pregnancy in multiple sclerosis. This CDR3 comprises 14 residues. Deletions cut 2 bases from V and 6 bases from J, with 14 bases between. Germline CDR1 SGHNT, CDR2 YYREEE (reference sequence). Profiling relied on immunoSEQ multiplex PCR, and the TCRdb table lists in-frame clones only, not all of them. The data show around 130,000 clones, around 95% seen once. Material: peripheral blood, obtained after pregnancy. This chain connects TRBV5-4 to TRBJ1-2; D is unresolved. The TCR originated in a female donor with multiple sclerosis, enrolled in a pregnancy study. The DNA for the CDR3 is TGTGCCAGCAGCTTCATCTCGTCCGCGGATGGCTACACCTTC. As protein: CASSFISSADGYTF.